This T cell receptor (beta chain) was sequenced during a study of T cell repertoires in ileal Crohn's disease. About the research overall: Median disease duration was about 7.9 years; 35% smoked at surgery. Around 0.45 micrograms of biopsy DNA per sample underwent TCRB immunosequencing.

The assay was immunoSEQ multiplex PCR, and TCRdb's table has in-frame clones only and misses some. The repertoire holds approximately 6,600 clones, about 85% seen once, with around a tenth in the top ten. CDR3 length: 15 residues. The V gene's germline CDR1 is LNHNV and CDR2 YYDKDF (reference sequence). Trimming pared 1 base from V and 5 bases from J, leaving 11 bases between. The time point was: inflamed ileum from the surgical specimen. Study-level findings and limits: All patients with clonality above 26.8% had endoscopic recurrence. Sorted CD8 T cells held more high-frequency clones than CD4.

Worth noting for this clone: Its antigen is undetermined.

Sequencing input: ileal tissue. V gene TRBV15 combines with J gene TRBJ1-4, with D perhaps TRBD1 (6 bases). This clonotype originated in an adult with Crohn's disease. The CDR3 protein is CATSRVLGANEKLFF. Here the CDR3 DNA reads TGTGCCACCAGCAGAGTTCTGGGGGCGAATGAAAAACTGTTTTTT.